A selection of T cell receptor beta chains follows, all from one sample in a study of spatial heterogeneity in lung cancer. TCRdb reanalysed the 5' RACE reads using MiXCR and keeps one entry per CDR3 protein. There are roughly 60,000 distinct CDR3 sequences in the sample; around 8.2% occur only once, and about 16% lies in the top ten. Sample: PBMCs, taken at surgery. The receptors originated from a female donor with early-stage non-small cell lung cancer. Each CDR3 is given with its conserved first and last residue. A D gene is named only where the DNA matches it firmly. Size values are once, few and many counts, or a class for expanded clones, and some rows have none.

>NA|many|TRBJ2-1|14|TRBV2
TGTGCCAGCAGTGACGCACAGGGTGATAATGAGCAGTTCTTC
CASSDAQGDNEQFF
>NA|many|TRBJ2-2|11|TRBV29-1
TGCAGCGGTGGCCGCTCCGGGGAGCTGTTTTTT
CSGGRSGELFF
>NA|few|TRBJ2-1|12|TRBV5-1
TGCGCCAGCAGCTCAACCCTCAATGAGCAGTTCTTC
CASSSTLNEQFF
>TRBD1|NA|TRBJ2-6|18|TRBV12-3/TRBV12-4
TGTGCCAGCGCTCGAGGGACAGACCCTTGGAAGGGGGCCAACGTCCTGACTTTC
CASARGTDPWKGANVLTF
>NA|NA|TRBJ1-2|15|TRBV14
TGTGCCAGCAGCCCCGGACCACAGGCACCCTATGGCTACACCTTC
CASSPGPQAPYGYTF
>TRBD2|many|TRBJ2-3|14|TRBV29-1
TGCAGCGTTGATGAAAGCGGGACCGCAGATACGCAGTATTTT
CSVDESGTADTQYF
>TRBD2|NA|TRBJ2-7|16|TRBV7-9
TGTGCCAGCAGCATCCCGACTAGCGGGAGGGTTAGCGAGCAGTACTTC
CASSIPTSGRVSEQYF
>TRBD1|NA|TRBJ2-2|15|TRBV12-3/TRBV12-4
TGTGCCAGCAGTTTCGCAGGGGGTAGAACCGGGGAGCTGTTTTTT
CASSFAGGRTGELFF
>NA|many|TRBJ1-6|13|TRBV6-5
TGTGCCAGCAGCTCCCTCAATAATTCACCCCTCCACTTT
CASSSLNNSPLHF
>NA|few|TRBJ2-1|16|TRBV5-8
TGTGGGGCAGCTTGGCTGGTGGGAGCAGGTTACAATGAGCAGTTCTTC
CGAAWLVGAGYNEQFF
>TRBD1|few|TRBJ2-1|12|TRBV6-4
TGTGCCAGACGGACAGGTCTGCGCGAGCAGTTCTTC
CARRTGLREQFF
>NA|NA|TRBJ2-2|15|TRBV27
TGTGCCAGCAGGGAGGGAATCCTGGGGGCCGGGGAGCTGTTTTTT
CASREGILGAGELFF
>NA|NA|TRBJ2-3|16|TRBV5-1
TGCGCCAGCCAGGGGGGGCTGGGGGGCGCCACAGATACGCAGTATTTT
CASQGGLGGATDTQYF
>NA|many|TRBJ2-7|11|TRBV25-1
TGTGCCAGCAGTGAAAGCTACGAGCAGTACTTC
CASSESYEQYF